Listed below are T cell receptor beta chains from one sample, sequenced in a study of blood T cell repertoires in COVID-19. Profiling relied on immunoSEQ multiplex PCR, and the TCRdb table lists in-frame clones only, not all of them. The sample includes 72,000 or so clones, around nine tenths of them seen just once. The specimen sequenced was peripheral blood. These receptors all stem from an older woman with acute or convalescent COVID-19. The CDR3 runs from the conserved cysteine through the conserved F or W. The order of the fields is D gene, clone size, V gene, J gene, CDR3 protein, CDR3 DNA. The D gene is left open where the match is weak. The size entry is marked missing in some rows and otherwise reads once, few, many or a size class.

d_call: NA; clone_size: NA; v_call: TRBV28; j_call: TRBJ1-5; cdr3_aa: CASSWTEESNSNQPQHF; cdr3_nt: TGTGCCAGCAGTTGGACAGAGGAGAGTAACAGCAATCAGCCCCAGCATTTT
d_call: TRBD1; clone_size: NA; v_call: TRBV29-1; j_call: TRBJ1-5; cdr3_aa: CSATLGGHQPQHF; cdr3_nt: TGCAGCGCAACGCTAGGGGGCCATCAGCCCCAGCATTTT
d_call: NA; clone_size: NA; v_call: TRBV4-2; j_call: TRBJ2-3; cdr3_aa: CASSQEASVGDTQYF; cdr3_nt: TGTGCCAGCAGCCAAGAAGCTAGCGTTGGAGATACGCAGTATTTT
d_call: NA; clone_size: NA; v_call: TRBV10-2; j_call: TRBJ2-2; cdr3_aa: CASSAANTGELFF; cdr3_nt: TGCGCCAGCAGTGCAGCGAACACCGGGGAGCTGTTTTTT
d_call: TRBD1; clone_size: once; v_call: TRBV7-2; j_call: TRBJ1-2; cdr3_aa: CASSSRTGSGYTF; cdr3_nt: TGTGCCAGCAGCTCAAGGACAGGGAGTGGCTACACCTTC
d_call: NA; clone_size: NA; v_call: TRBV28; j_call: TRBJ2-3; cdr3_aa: CASSLADTSDTQYF; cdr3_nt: TGTGCCAGCAGTTTAGCGGACACCTCAGATACGCAGTATTTT
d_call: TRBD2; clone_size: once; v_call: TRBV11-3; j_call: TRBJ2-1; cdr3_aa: CASSLLAGDHEQFF; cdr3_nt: TGTGCCAGCAGCTTGCTAGCGGGGGACCATGAGCAGTTCTTC
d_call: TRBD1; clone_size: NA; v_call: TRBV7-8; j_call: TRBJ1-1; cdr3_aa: CASSYRQGVTEAFF; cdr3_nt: TGTGCCAGCAGCTACCGACAGGGAGTGACTGAAGCTTTCTTT
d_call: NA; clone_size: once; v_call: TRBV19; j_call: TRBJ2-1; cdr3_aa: CASTLGLGLYNEQFF; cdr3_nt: TGTGCCAGTACCCTGGGGCTGGGCCTATACAATGAGCAGTTCTTC
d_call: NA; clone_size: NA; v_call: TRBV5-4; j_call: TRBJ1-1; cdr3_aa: CASSLQNTEAFF; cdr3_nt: TGTGCCAGCAGCTTGCAGAACACTGAAGCTTTCTTT
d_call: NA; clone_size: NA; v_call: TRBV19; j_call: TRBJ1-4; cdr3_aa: CASSEVSGTGREKLFF; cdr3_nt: TGTGCCAGTAGCGAAGTTTCCGGGACCGGGAGGGAAAAACTGTTTTTT
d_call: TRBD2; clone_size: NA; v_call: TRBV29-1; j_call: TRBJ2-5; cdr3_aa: CSVEGRTSGGGGYETQYF; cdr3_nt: TGCAGCGTTGAAGGTCGAACTAGCGGGGGGGGTGGTTATGAGACCCAGTACTTC
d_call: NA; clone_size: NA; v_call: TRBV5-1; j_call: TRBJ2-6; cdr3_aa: CAIRGSTGANVLTF; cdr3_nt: TGCGCCATCCGGGGGAGCACTGGGGCCAACGTCCTGACTTTC
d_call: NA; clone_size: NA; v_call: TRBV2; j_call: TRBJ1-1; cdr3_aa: CASSENRNTEAFF; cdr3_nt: TGTGCCAGCAGTGAAAATAGGAACACTGAAGCTTTCTTT
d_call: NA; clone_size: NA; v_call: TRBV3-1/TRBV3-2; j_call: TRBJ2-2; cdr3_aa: CASSPFARGGRNTGELFF; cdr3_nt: TGTGCCAGCAGCCCCTTTGCACGAGGAGGGCGTAACACCGGGGAGCTGTTTTTT
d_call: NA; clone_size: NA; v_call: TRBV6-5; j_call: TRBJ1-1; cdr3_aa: CASTGQGNTEAFF; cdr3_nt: TGTGCCAGCACCGGGCAGGGGAACACTGAAGCTTTCTTT
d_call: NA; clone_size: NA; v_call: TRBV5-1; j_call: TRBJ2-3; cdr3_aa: CASSAATVPASTDTQYF; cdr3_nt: TGCGCCAGCAGCGCAGCCACAGTCCCGGCGAGCACAGATACGCAGTATTTT
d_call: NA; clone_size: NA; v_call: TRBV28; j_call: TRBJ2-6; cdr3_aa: CASSLLSGANVLTF; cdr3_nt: TGTGCCAGCAGTTTACTCTCTGGGGCCAACGTCCTGACTTTC
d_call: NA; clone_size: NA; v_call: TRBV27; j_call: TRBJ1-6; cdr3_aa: CASSFVRDSPLHF; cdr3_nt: TGTGCCAGCAGTTTCGTCAGGGATTCACCCCTCCACTTT
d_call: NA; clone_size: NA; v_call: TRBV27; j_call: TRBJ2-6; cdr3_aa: CASTRRGGSPSGANVLTF; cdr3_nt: TGTGCCAGCACAAGAAGGGGGGGGTCCCCCTCTGGGGCCAACGTCCTGACTTTC
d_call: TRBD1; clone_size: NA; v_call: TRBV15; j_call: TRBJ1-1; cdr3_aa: CATSPDRGPEAFF; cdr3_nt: TGTGCCACCAGCCCGGACAGGGGACCTGAAGCTTTCTTT
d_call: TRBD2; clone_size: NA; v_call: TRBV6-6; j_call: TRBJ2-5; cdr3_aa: CASSKVIAGLETQYF; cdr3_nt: TGTGCCAGCAGCAAGGTGATAGCGGGGTTGGAGACCCAGTACTTC
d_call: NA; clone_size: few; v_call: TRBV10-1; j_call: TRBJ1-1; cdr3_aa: CASSPTMNTEAFF; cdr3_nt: TGCGCCAGCAGTCCTACTATGAACACTGAAGCTTTCTTT
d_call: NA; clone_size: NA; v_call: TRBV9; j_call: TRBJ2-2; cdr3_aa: CASSVGVGAGKNTGELFF; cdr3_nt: TGTGCCAGCAGCGTAGGTGTCGGGGCGGGGAAGAACACCGGGGAGCTGTTTTTT
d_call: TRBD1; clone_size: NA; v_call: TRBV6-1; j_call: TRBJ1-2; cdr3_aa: CASSESTGIYYGYTF; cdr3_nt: TGTGCCAGCAGTGAGTCGACAGGGATTTACTATGGCTACACCTTC
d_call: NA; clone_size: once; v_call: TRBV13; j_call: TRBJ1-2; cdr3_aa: CASSLAGSGRIF; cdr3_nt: TGTGCCAGCAGCTTAGCCGGGTCGGGGAGGATTTTC
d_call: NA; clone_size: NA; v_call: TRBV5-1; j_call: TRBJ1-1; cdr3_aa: CASTSSGEAFF; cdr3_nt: TGCGCCAGCACTTCTTCAGGGGAAGCTTTCTTT
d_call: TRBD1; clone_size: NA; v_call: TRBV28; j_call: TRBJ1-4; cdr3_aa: CASSTNRGREKLFF; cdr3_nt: TGTGCCAGCAGCACTAACAGGGGGCGGGAAAAACTGTTTTTT